The source of this T cell receptor beta chain is a study of early T cells in non-severe SARS-CoV-2 infection. From the 5' RACE reads, TCRdb called clonotypes with MiXCR, one entry per CDR3 protein. This table has tens of thousands of distinct CDR3 sequences, approximately 5.9% appearing once. V lost 9 bases, J lost 6 bases, and 24 bases lay in between. CDR1 and CDR2 (germline): MDHEN, SYDVKM. This CDR3 is built from 16 residues. The sample holds many counts of this clonotype. The chain combines TRBV28 with TRBJ2-1, with a possible D match to TRBD2 (6 bases). The clonotype originates from an adult who was a healthcare worker with PCR-confirmed SARS-CoV-2 infection or an uninfected control (not recorded which). The specimen comprised whole blood, sampled at baseline. The CDR3 region has the DNA TGTGCCAGTACCGCGATTCGGCTAGCGCCGGGCAATGAGCAGTTCTTC. Its translation is CASTAIRLAPGNEQFF.